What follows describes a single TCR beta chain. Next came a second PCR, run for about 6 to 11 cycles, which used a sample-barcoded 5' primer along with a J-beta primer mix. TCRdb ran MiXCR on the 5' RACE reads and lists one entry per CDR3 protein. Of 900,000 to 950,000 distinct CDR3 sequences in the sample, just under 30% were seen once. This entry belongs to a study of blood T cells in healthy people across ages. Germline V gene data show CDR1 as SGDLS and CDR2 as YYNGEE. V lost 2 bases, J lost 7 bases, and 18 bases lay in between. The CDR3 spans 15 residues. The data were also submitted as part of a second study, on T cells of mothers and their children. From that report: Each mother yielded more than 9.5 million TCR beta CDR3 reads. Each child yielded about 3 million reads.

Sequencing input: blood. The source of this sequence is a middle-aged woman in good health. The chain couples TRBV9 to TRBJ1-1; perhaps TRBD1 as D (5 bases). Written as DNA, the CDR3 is TGTGCCAGCAGCGTCGGGGGGGGTTGGGATAGTGAAGCTTTCTTT. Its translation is CASSVGGGWDSEAFF.